There are a few counts of the clone carrying this T cell receptor beta chain. Its cognate antigen is unknown. V dropped 10 bases and J dropped 4 bases, with 11 bases sitting between them. Germline CDR1 SGHRS, CDR2 YFSETQ. The CDR3 spans 12 residues. The data are from a study of shared clonotypes between healthy human individuals. Study-wide context: Donors, aged 18 to 49, were a couple of women and three men.

Study-wide findings and caveats: Among donors, sharing of clonotypes was expected to be affected by sequencing depth. Across subsets, estimated richness was generally greater for naive than for memory populations.

Sequencing used immunoSEQ multiplex PCR; TCRdb keeps in-frame clones, though not all of them. The sample records 90,000 to 150,000 clones, around 65% being singletons. Sequenced: memory CD8+ T cells sorted from blood. Stated subset: CD45RO+ cells pooled with CCR7-negative TemRA cells. The TCR comes from a woman in her thirties in good health. The chain is built from TRBV5-1 and TRBJ2-2; D may be TRBD2 (5 bases). The CDR3 DNA reads as TGCGCCTCGGCTAGCCTCACCGGGGAGCTGTTTTTT. Protein sequence: CASASLTGELFF. Based on the CDR3 plus reference TRBV5-1 and TRBJ2-2, the full variable domain is KAGVTQTPRYLIKTRGQQVTLSCSPISGHRSVSWYQQTPGQGLQFLFEYFSETQRNKGNFPGRFSGRQFSNSRSEMNVSTLELGDSALYLCASASLTGELFFGEGSRLTVL.